The T cell receptor beta chain under discussion was sequenced for a study of blood T cell repertoires in COVID-19. Turning to the study itself: Spain, Italy and the United States supplied samples that represented acute and convalescent COVID-19. T cells, B-cell-depleted T cells, or PBMCs supplied cDNA or gDNA.

Source study methods: Scientists estimated how many nucleated cells there were by amplifying reference gene primers. Here immunoSEQ multiplex PCR was the method, and the copy in TCRdb shows in-frame clones only, minus some. V and J calls and clone size follow that table, whereas D and trimming were derived from the DNA. The table includes 95,000 to 120,000 clones, roughly 85% detected once. CDR1 is SGHAT, CDR2 FQNNGV, per germline. V gave up 3 bases and J gave up 5 bases; unmatched junction bases: 1. The CDR3 has 14 residues. This TCR derives from a human donor in a cohort sampled during active COVID-19. Sequenced material: peripheral blood. This chain joins TRBV11-2 and TRBJ2-1; TRBD1 agrees at 10 bases. This chain's CDR3 is CASSFGTGDNEQFF. The CDR3 DNA follows: TGTGCCAGCAGCTTCGGGACAGGGGACAATGAGCAGTTCTTC. The variable domain in full, completed from reference TRBV11-2 and TRBJ2-1, reads EAGVAQSPRYKIIEKRQSVAFWCNPISGHATLYWYQQILGQGPKLLIQFQNNGVVDDSQLPKDRFSAERLKGVDSTLKIQPAKLEDSAVYLCASSFGTGDNEQFFGPGTRLTVL.